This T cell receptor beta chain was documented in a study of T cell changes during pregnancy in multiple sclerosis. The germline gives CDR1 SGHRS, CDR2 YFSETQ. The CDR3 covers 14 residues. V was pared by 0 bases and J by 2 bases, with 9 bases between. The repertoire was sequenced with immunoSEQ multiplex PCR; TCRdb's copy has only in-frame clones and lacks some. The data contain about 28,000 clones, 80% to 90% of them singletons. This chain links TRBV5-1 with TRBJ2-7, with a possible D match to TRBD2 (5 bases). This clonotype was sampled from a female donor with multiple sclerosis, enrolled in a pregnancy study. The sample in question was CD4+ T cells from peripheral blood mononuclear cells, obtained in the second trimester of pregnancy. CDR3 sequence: CASSLVAEAYEQYF. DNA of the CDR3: TGCGCCAGCAGCTTGGTTGCGGAGGCCTACGAGCAGTACTTC.